Given below is one T cell receptor (beta chain) in context. Its antigen is undetermined. Profiled with immunoSEQ multiplex PCR; TCRdb holds only in-frame clones, not every one. The data hold approximately 31,000 clones, with approximately 84% observed a single time. These data come from a study of T cells in narcolepsy. The CDR3 runs 15 residues. Germline V lookup: CDR1 MNHEY, CDR2 SVGAGI. The junction had 9 bases not matched to a gene; V was cut back by 10 bases and J by 4 bases. Study-wide results and caveats: Reportedly, autoreactive clonotypes were serially detected in patients' blood but not controls'.

The TCR originated in a human donor with narcolepsy. The sequenced sample consisted of CD45RA- memory CD4+ T cells from PBMCs. The chain links TRBV6-5 to TRBJ2-1; 11 nucleotides agree with TRBD2. The CDR3 loop is CATTGLADRYNEQFF. For the CDR3, the DNA is TGTGCCACTACGGGACTAGCGGACCGATACAATGAGCAGTTCTTC.